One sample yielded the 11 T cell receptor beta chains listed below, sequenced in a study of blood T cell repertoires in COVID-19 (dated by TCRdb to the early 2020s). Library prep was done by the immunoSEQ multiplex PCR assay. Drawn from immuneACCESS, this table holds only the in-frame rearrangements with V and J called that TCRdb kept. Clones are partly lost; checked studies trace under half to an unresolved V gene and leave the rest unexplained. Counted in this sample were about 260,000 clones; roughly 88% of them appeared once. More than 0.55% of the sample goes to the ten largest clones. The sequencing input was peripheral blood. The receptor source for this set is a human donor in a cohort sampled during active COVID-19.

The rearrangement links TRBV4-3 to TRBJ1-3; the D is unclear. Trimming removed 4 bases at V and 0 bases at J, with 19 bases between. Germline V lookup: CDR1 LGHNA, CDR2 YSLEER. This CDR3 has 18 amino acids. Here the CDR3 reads CASSLGLGVPSSGNTIYF. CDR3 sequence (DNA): TGCGCCAGCAGCCTCGGGCTCGGGGTGCCATCCTCTGGAAACACCATATATTTT.

Written as DNA, the CDR3 is TGTGCCAGCAGTAACAGGGGTTTTTACACTGAAGCTTTCTTT. Encoded protein: CASSNRGFYTEAFF. The chain combines TRBV27 with TRBJ1-1; the match to TRBD1 covers 7 bases. The CDR3 is 14 amino acids. V shed 5 bases and J 3 bases; nucleotides not matched to a gene: 6. The germline V gene encodes CDR1 MNHEY and CDR2 SMNVEV (reference sequence).

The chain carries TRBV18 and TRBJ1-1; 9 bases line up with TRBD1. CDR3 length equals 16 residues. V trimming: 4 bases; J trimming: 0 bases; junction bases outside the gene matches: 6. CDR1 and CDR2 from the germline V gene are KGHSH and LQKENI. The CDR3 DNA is TGTGCCAGCTCACTTATATGGGACAGGGTGAACACTGAAGCTTTCTTT. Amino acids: CASSLIWDRVNTEAFF. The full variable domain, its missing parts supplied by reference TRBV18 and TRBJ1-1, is NAGVMQNPRHLVRRRGQEARLRCSPMKGHSHVYWYRQLPEEGLKFMVYLQKENIIDESGMPKERFSAEFPKEGPSILRIQQVVRGDSAAYFCASSLIWDRVNTEAFFGQGTRLTVV.

In DNA form, the CDR3 reads TGTGCCAGCAGCTCCGACAGGTCCTCCCCACAAGAGACCCAGTACTTC. The encoded protein is CASSSDRSSPQETQYF. The J gene is TRBJ2-5, the V gene TRBV27, with D possibly TRBD1 on 6 matching bases. The CDR3 runs 16 residues. Germline CDR1 and CDR2: MNHEY and SMNVEV (reference sequence). Trimming took 6 bases from V and 2 from J, leaving 19 bases between them.

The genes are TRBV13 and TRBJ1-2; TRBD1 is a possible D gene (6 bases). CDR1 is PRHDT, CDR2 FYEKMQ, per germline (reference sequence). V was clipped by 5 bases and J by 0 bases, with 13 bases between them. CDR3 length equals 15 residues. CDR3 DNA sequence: TGTGCCAGCAGCATCGACAGGCAAGCTAACTATGGCTACACCTTC. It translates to CASSIDRQANYGYTF.

The CDR3 here is CASSLIVGNTIYF. CDR3 bases: TGTGCCAGCAGCTTAATCGTTGGAAACACCATATATTTT. The rearrangement links TRBV11-2 to TRBJ1-3, with no clear D. This CDR3 contains 13 residues. Germline CDR1 SGHAT, CDR2 FQNNGV. V lost 2 bases to trimming and J lost 3 bases, with 5 bases between them.

CDR3 nucleotides: TGTGCCTGGAGTTCATGGAGCAGGGACGAGCAGTACTTC. Translating it yields CAWSSWSRDEQYF. This chain links TRBV30 with TRBJ2-7, with D possibly being TRBD1 (5 bases). This CDR3 has 13 residues. Trimming stripped 2 bases from V and 5 bases from J, with 13 bases between. From germline, CDR1 is GTSNPN and CDR2 SVGIG (reference sequence).

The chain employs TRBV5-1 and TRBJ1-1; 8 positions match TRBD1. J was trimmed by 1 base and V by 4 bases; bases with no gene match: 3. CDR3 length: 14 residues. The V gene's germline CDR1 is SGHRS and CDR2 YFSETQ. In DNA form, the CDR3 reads TGCGCCAGCAGCGGGGGGACAGGGAACACTGAAGCTTTCTTT. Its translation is CASSGGTGNTEAFF.

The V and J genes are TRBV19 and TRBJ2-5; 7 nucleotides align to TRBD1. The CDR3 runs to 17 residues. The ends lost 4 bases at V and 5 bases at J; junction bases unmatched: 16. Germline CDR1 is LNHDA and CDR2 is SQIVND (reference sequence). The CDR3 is CASSTLETGIDLETQYF. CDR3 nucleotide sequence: TGTGCCAGTAGTACCCTCGAGACAGGGATTGATTTGGAGACCCAGTACTTC. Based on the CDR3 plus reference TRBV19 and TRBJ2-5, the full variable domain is DGGITQSPKYLFRKEGQNVTLSCEQNLNHDAMYWYRQDPGQGLRLIYYSQIVNDFQKGDIAEGYSVSREKKESFPLTVTSAQKNPTAFYLCASSTLETGIDLETQYFGPGTRLLVL.

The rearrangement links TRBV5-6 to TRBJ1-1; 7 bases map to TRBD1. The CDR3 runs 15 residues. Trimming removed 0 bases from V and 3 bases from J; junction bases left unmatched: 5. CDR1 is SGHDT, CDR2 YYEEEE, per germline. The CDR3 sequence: CASSLEIRGYTEAFF. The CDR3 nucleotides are TGTGCCAGCAGCTTGGAGATCAGGGGGTACACTGAAGCTTTCTTT.

The CDR3 region has the DNA TGCGCCAGCAGCTTGGCGGAGGACCAGCCCCAGCATTTT. Translation: CASSLAEDQPQHF. This sequence joins TRBV5-1 and TRBJ1-5; D gene uncertain. Trimming shortened V by 0 bases and J by 7 bases, and 8 bases separated the two germline ends. Germline-derived CDR1 and CDR2 are SGHRS and YFSETQ. This CDR3 spans 13 amino acids.